This entry is about one TCR beta chain. Its target is not known. Sequencing targeted TCR beta in T cells from blood (CD8+ and CD4+). This sample is part of a study of CD8 T cells in Susac syndrome. At the level of the study: Patients with Susac syndrome were, at the time of blood collection, therapy-naive, maintained on corticosteroids, or maintained on intravenous immunoglobulin alone. The study's findings and limits: None of the CD4+ T cell repertoires in Susac syndrome showed clonal expansion.

The RNA input was roughly 0.45 to 1 ug, and it was reverse transcribed with random hexamers. TCRdb re-derived calls from the immunoSEQ multiplex PCR reads in MiXCR, one entry per CDR3 protein. Found here are 210,000 or so distinct CDR3 sequences, approximately 94% of them singletons; the top ten hold around 0.15%. The CDR3 has 12 residues. Trimming removed 5 bases from V and 7 bases from J, with 12 bases in between. The germline V gene has CDR1 SGHTA and CDR2 FQGNSA. Sequenced: CD4+ T cells from PBMCs. The chain recombines TRBV7-2 with TRBJ2-7, with no clear D. This TCR derives from a human donor with Susac syndrome. CDR3 nucleotide sequence: TGTGCCAGCAGCGCGTCGAGAAGAGAGCAGTACTTC. Amino acids: CASSASRREQYF. The whole variable domain, filled in from reference TRBV7-2 and TRBJ2-7, reads GAGVSQSPSNKVTEKGKDVELRCDPISGHTALYWYRQSLGQGLEFLIYFQGNSAPDKSGLPSDRFSAERTGGSVSTLTIQRTQQEDSAVYLCASSASRREQYFGPGTRLTVT.